This T cell receptor beta chain was observed in a study of T cell responses to AZD1222 COVID-19 vaccine. Study conclusions and caveats: CD4 TCRs associated with vaccination spanned spike, dominating at 160-218 and 743-854.

A word on this clone: Its antigen remains unknown.

TCRdb keeps only in-frame clones here, not all; method: immunoSEQ multiplex PCR. The repertoire includes roughly 140,000 clones, 88% of them detected once, and just under 7% sits in the top ten. Trimming pared 3 bases from V and 3 bases from J, leaving 9 bases between. The CDR3 sequence is 14 residues long. Germline-derived CDR1 and CDR2 are LGHDT and YNNKEL (reference sequence). This material consisted of peripheral blood, taken after recovery from COVID-19. The rearrangement uses TRBV3-1 (or the pseudogene TRBV3-2) and TRBJ1-5, with D possibly TRBD1 on 5 matching bases. This sequence was found in an adult who had recovered from COVID-19. Here the CDR3 reads CASSQWTSNQPQHF. CDR3 sequence (DNA): TGTGCCAGCAGCCAGTGGACATCCAATCAGCCCCAGCATTTT.